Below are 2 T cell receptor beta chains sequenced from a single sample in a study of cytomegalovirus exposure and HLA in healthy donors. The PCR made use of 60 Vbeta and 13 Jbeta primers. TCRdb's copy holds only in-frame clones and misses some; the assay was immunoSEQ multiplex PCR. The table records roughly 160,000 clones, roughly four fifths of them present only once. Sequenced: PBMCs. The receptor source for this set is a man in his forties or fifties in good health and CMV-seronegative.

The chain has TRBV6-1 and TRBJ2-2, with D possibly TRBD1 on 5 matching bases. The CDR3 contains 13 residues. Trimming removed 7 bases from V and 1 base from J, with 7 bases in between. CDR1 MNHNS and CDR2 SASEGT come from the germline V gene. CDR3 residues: CASTDRNTGELFF. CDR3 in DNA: TGTGCCAGCACCGACAGGAACACCGGGGAGCTGTTTTTT.

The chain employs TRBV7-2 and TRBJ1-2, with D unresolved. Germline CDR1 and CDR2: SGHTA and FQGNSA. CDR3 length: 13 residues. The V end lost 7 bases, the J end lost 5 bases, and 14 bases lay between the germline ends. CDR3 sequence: CASTQPTVYGYTF. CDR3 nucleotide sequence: TGTGCCAGCACCCAACCCACAGTTTATGGCTACACCTTC.